These 6 T cell receptor beta chains originate from one sample sequenced in a study of blood T cell repertoires in COVID-19. The data were produced by immunoSEQ multiplex PCR, yet TCRdb's version contains in-frame clones alone and is incomplete. The sample holds hundreds of thousands of clones, around 85% seen once. The specimen was PBMCs or T cells enriched from blood (not recorded which). The receptors here all came from a man aged 40-49 years who had recovered from COVID-19.

The chain links TRBV5-1 to TRBJ1-1, with D tentatively TRBD1 (6 bases). This CDR3 is 16 amino acids long. V was cut by 4 bases and J by 3 bases, with 19 bases left in between. Looked up from germline, CDR1 is SGHRS and CDR2 is YFSETQ. For the CDR3, the DNA is TGCGCCAGCAGCCCGCAAGCCAGGGGAACGGACACTGAAGCTTTCTTT. Encoded protein: CASSPQARGTDTEAFF.

The V and J genes are TRBV7-9 and TRBJ2-1; 7 bases align to TRBD1. V dropped 4 bases and J dropped 0; count of bases not matched to a gene: 6. This CDR3 spans 16 amino acids. The germline V gene has CDR1 SEHNR and CDR2 FQNEAQ (reference sequence). This CDR3 is CASSSKQGSSYNEQFF. The CDR3 bases are TGTGCCAGCAGCTCCAAACAGGGGAGCTCCTACAATGAGCAGTTCTTC.

This clone was seen once. The rearrangement uses TRBV19 and TRBJ2-7; perhaps TRBD2 as D (6 bases). The CDR3 extends over 14 amino acids. Trimming stripped 5 bases from V and 7 bases from J, with 18 bases between. CDR1 is LNHDA and CDR2 is SQIVND in the germline V gene (reference sequence). Here the CDR3 DNA reads TGTGCCAGTAGTTCCGGGACTCCGTTGAGTGAGCAGTACTTC. Amino acids: CASSSGTPLSEQYF.

V is TRBV13 and J is TRBJ2-1; D may be TRBD2 (6 bases). The V end was cut by 11 bases, the J end by 2 bases, with 13 bases between. Germline-derived CDR1 and CDR2 are PRHDT and FYEKMQ (reference sequence). The CDR3 has 13 amino acids. CDR3 protein: CASSRRAYNEQFF. The CDR3 nucleotides are TGTGCCTCCTCCCGGAGGGCCTACAATGAGCAGTTCTTC.

The chain couples TRBV13 to TRBJ1-1, with unresolved D. In germline, CDR1 is PRHDT, CDR2 FYEKMQ (reference sequence). Trimming cost V 2 bases and J 7 bases, with 8 bases left between them. The CDR3 has 12 amino acids. In nucleotides, the CDR3 is TGTGCCAGCAGCTTACGGTCGAGTGAAGCTTTCTTT. Encoded protein: CASSLRSSEAFF.

The V call is TRBV28, the J call TRBJ1-1; D ambiguous. Trimming stripped 2 bases from V and 5 bases from J, with 12 bases between. From germline, CDR1 is MDHEN and CDR2 SYDVKM. The CDR3 totals 14 residues. The CDR3 DNA sequence: TGTGCCAGCAGTTTAATACTGGGGAGGACTGAAGCTTTCTTT. Residues: CASSLILGRTEAFF. The whole variable domain, filled in from reference TRBV28 and TRBJ1-1, reads DVKVTQSSRYLVKRTGEKVFLECVQDMDHENMFWYRQDPGLGLRLIYFSYDVKMKEKGDIPEGYSVSREKKERFSLILESASTNQTSMYLCASSLILGRTEAFFGQGTRLTVV.